This TCR beta chain stems from a study of graft-versus-host responses after intestinal transplantation. Across the study: Each recipient received anti-thymocyte globulin induction, then tacrolimus and steroids for around three years.

Overall study findings and caveats: With peak circulating GvH clone levels came an association with early post-transplant HvG declines.

TCRdb's copy holds only in-frame clones and misses some; the assay was immunoSEQ multiplex PCR. Of about 26,000 clones in the sample, about 81% were seen once. Regarding this clone: Its target is unknown.

In germline, CDR1 is SGHNT, CDR2 YYREEE (reference sequence). Trimming stripped 2 bases from V and 6 bases from J, with 7 bases between. This CDR3 has 12 residues. The clonotype was recovered from a human donor who received an intestinal transplant. V usage is TRBV5-4 and J usage is TRBJ2-3; the D is unclear. Sequencing was performed on unstimulated CD4+ T cells sorted from spleen or lymph node cells, taken before intestinal transplant. The CDR3 nucleotides read TGTGCCAGCAGCTTCCAAGGGGATACGCAGTATTTT. It codes for CASSFQGDTQYF. Full variable domain (missing parts from reference TRBV5-4 and TRBJ2-3): ETGVTQSPTHLIKTRGQQVTLRCSSQSGHNTVSWYQQALGQGPQFIFQYYREEENGRGNFPPRFSGLQFPNYSSELNVNALELDDSALYLCASSFQGDTQYFGPGTRLTVL.